This T cell receptor (beta chain) was recovered during a study of control samples from healthy donors and cancer patients. Some clones are missing from TCRdb's copy, which holds only in-frame ones; the method was immunoSEQ multiplex PCR. The repertoire holds about 130,000 clones, with roughly 90% as singletons. This CDR3 region has 13 residues. Germline assignment: CDR1 SGHTA and CDR2 FQGNSA. V was shortened by 3 bases and J by 6 bases, with 8 bases between the two germline ends. The receptor was derived from a man aged 35-49 years in good health. V gene TRBV7-2 combines with J gene TRBJ1-4; D is unresolved. Sequencing was performed on blood. CDR3 coding DNA: TGTGCCAGCAGCTTGGGGTGGGATGAAAAACTGTTTTTT. It encodes CASSLGWDEKLFF. The entire variable domain, with the rest obtained from reference TRBV7-2 and TRBJ1-4, is as follows: GAGVSQSPSNKVTEKGKDVELRCDPISGHTALYWYRQSLGQGLEFLIYFQGNSAPDKSGLPSDRFSAERTGGSVSTLTIQRTQQEDSAVYLCASSLGWDEKLFFGSGTQLSVL.